Listed below are T cell receptor beta chains from one sample, sequenced in a study of CD8+CD57+ T cells in acquired aplastic anemia. TCRdb re-called the reads through MiXCR, storing one row per CDR3 protein. Among some 290,000 distinct CDR3 sequences listed, 56% were seen once. The sequenced sample consisted of sorted CD4+, CD8+, or CD8+CD57+ T cells (not recorded which) from PBMCs. The receptors come from a human donor with severe aplastic anemia or a healthy control (not recorded which). The CDR3 runs from the conserved cysteine through the conserved F or W. A D gene is named only where the DNA matches it firmly. Some rows have no size entry. The others give once, few or many, or a class for an expanded clone.

j_call: TRBJ2-5; clone_size: -; v_call: TRBV20-1; d_call: TRBD2; cdr3_aa: CSGGRRLETQYF; cdr3_nt: TGCAGTGGCGGGAGAAGGCTAGAGACCCAGTACTTC
j_call: TRBJ2-1; clone_size: -; v_call: TRBV2; d_call: -; cdr3_aa: CASSIVTYNEQFF; cdr3_nt: TGTGCCAGCAGTATTGTCACTTACAATGAGCAGTTCTTC
j_call: TRBJ2-1; clone_size: -; v_call: TRBV12-3/TRBV12-4; d_call: -; cdr3_aa: CASSPGVALNEQFF; cdr3_nt: TGTGCCAGCAGCCCTGGGGTAGCGTTAAATGAGCAGTTCTTC
j_call: TRBJ1-6; clone_size: few; v_call: TRBV7-3; d_call: -; cdr3_aa: CASSLRGADNSPLHF; cdr3_nt: TGTGCCAGCAGCTTACGGGGGGCCGATAATTCACCCCTCCACTTT
j_call: TRBJ1-1; clone_size: -; v_call: TRBV7-9; d_call: -; cdr3_aa: CASSLAEGGTEAFF; cdr3_nt: TGTGCCAGCAGCTTGGCGGAGGGCGGCACTGAAGCTTTCTTT
j_call: TRBJ2-7; clone_size: many; v_call: TRBV10-3; d_call: -; cdr3_aa: CAIAGRYEQYF; cdr3_nt: TGTGCCATCGCCGGACGATACGAGCAGTACTTC
j_call: TRBJ1-4; clone_size: -; v_call: TRBV2; d_call: -; cdr3_aa: CASSDRAQRGQTNEKLFF; cdr3_nt: TGTGCCAGCAGTGACAGGGCACAACGGGGCCAGACTAATGAAAAACTGTTTTTT
j_call: TRBJ1-1; clone_size: -; v_call: TRBV19; d_call: -; cdr3_aa: CASSSGITEAFF; cdr3_nt: TGTGCCAGTAGTTCAGGGATTACTGAAGCTTTCTTT
j_call: TRBJ2-1; clone_size: -; v_call: TRBV29-1; d_call: -; cdr3_aa: CSVSIPGKNEQFF; cdr3_nt: TGCAGCGTTTCAATCCCCGGGAAAAATGAGCAGTTCTTC
j_call: TRBJ1-2; clone_size: -; v_call: TRBV7-4; d_call: -; cdr3_aa: CASSPKDGDYGYTF; cdr3_nt: TGTGCCAGCAGCCCAAAGGACGGGGACTATGGCTACACCTTC
j_call: TRBJ1-1; clone_size: many; v_call: TRBV3-1; d_call: -; cdr3_aa: CASSQLGDRAFF; cdr3_nt: TGTGCCAGCAGCCAATTGGGGGATAGGGCTTTCTTT
j_call: TRBJ1-6; clone_size: few; v_call: TRBV27; d_call: TRBD1; cdr3_aa: CASSLDLRQGSSYNSPLHF; cdr3_nt: TGTGCCAGCAGTCTCGACCTAAGACAGGGGAGCTCCTATAATTCACCCCTCCACTTT
j_call: TRBJ2-5; clone_size: -; v_call: TRBV9; d_call: -; cdr3_aa: CASSLKLGHGGETQYF; cdr3_nt: TGTGCCAGCAGCTTAAAGTTAGGACACGGCGGAGAGACCCAGTACTTC
j_call: TRBJ2-7; clone_size: -; v_call: TRBV20-1; d_call: -; cdr3_aa: CSAFPGRAGSHEQYF; cdr3_nt: TGCAGTGCTTTCCCGGGACGGGCAGGGAGCCACGAGCAGTACTTC
j_call: TRBJ2-3; clone_size: -; v_call: TRBV7-6; d_call: -; cdr3_aa: CASSAGPNTDTQYF; cdr3_nt: TGTGCCAGCAGCGCCGGTCCTAACACAGATACGCAGTATTTT
j_call: TRBJ2-3; clone_size: -; v_call: TRBV7-8; d_call: -; cdr3_aa: CASSSSPSTDTQYF; cdr3_nt: TGTGCCAGCAGCTCCTCACCTAGCACAGATACGCAGTATTTT
j_call: TRBJ2-1; clone_size: -; v_call: TRBV4-1; d_call: TRBD2; cdr3_aa: CASSQVAGTRYEQFF; cdr3_nt: TGCGCCAGCAGCCAAGTGGCAGGGACTAGGTATGAGCAGTTCTTC